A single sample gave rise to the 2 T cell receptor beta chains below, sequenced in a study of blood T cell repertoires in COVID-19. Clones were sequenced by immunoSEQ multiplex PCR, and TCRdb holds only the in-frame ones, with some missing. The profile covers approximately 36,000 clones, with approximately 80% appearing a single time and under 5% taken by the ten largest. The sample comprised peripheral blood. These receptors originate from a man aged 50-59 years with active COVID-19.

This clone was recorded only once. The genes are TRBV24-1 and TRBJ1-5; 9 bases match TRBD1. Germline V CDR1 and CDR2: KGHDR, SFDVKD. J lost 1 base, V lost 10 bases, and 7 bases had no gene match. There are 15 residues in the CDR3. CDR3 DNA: TGTGCCACGGATCCCGGACAGGGGAGCAATCAGCCCCAGCATTTT. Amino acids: CATDPGQGSNQPQHF.

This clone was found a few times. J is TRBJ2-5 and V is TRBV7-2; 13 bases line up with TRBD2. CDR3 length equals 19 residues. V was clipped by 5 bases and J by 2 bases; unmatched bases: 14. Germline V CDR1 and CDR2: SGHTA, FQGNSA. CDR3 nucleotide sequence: TGTGCCAGCAGCCTAATAGCCGGGACTAGCGGGGTGGAACAAGAGACCCAGTACTTC. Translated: CASSLIAGTSGVEQETQYF.